Included here is one T cell receptor beta chain sequence, with context. No cognate antigen has been identified for it. The germline V gene yields SGHTA for CDR1 and FQGNSA for CDR2. Taken from cysteine to phenylalanine, the CDR3 has 13 residues. No nucleotide data were recorded. This sample stems from a study of monozygotic twins with inflammatory bowel disease (dated by TCRdb to the late 2010s). Describing the broader study: The full study comprised 28 monozygotic twin pairs: nine German pairs (four IBD-concordant, five IBD-discordant) and 19 IBD-discordant Danish pairs. Each individual had, on average, about 151 000 unique TCRalpha sequences and 181 000 unique TCRbeta sequences available for analysis. The search for disease-associated traits relied mainly on comparing, within discordant pairs, IBD patients with their genetically identical healthy co-twins.

Library preparation was by 5' RACE. For each TCR library, roughly 3,600 ng of total RNA was used. For each sample, cDNA synthesis was carried out in eight separate reactions using SMARTScribe reverse transcriptase. During cDNA synthesis, template switching was used to introduce unique molecular identifiers that contained a 6-nucleotide sample barcode. TCRalpha and TCRbeta cDNA was amplified by two nested PCRs of approximately 17 and 9 cycles, with bead purification after each PCR. Before amplification, the cDNA was treated with uracil DNA-glycosylase and purified using the QIAquick PCR purification kit. The second PCR added Illumina TruSeq-compatible adapters along with sample-specific barcodes. TapeStation and Qubit were used to check library quality and concentration, and roughly 5 ng of each library went into the pool. Pooled libraries were sequenced on an Illumina HiSeq2500 single-index Rapid Run with 2 x 100 bp reads and custom sequencing primers. The published analysis was carried out like this. MiGEC version 1.2.6 was used for UMI-based consensus assembly, which corrected PCR and sequencing errors. MiXCR version 2.1.1 was used for V(D)J alignment, clonotype assembly and CDR3 extraction. To normalise gene usage, clonotype sharing and MAIT/NKT TCR abundance, the top 1000, 10 000 and 20 000 clonotypes in each sample were analysed. Diversity was computed as the inverse Simpson index with the vegan R package after downsampling to 27 000 UMIs. Paired Mann-Whitney U tests were applied to discordant twin pairs, with Benjamini-Hochberg correction for multiple testing. The reads were reprocessed in TCRdb, with one entry per CDR3 protein sequence and no accompanying DNA. These V and J calls originate from TCRdb's pipeline instead of the authors' own analysis. This sample's table carries around 380,000 distinct CDR3 sequences. The ten largest clones take up more than 2% of the sample.

Overall results and qualifications from the work: No single strong signal or clonotype linked to IBD turned up in the results, so the idea that one exists was not supported. Compared with healthy twins, IBD patients had fewer clonotypes in common with other individuals, a difference most pronounced in patients showing signs of disease activity. Different T cell subtypes could not be distinguished in the analysis. Measured by the inverse Simpson index, TCRbeta repertoire diversity was lower in IBD patients than in their healthy co-twins. Background noise and inter-individual variability may have been introduced into the repertoires by the differing immunosuppressive treatments among patients. Repertoire similarity did not differ between concordant and discordant twins, which could be due to limited statistical power.

A roughly 2.4 ml peripheral blood sample was drawn into PAXgene tubes per donor and stored at -80°C. Total RNA was isolated from whole blood with the PAXgene blood miRNA kit on an automated QIAcube, without T cell sorting. Peripheral blood from monozygotic twin pairs who were concordant or discordant for inflammatory bowel disease underwent deep TCRalpha and TCRbeta repertoire profiling using unique molecular barcoding. Smoking habits were recorded for all twin pairs, and individuals were classified as current, former or never smokers. Source material: blood. The clonotype comes from a human donor with ulcerative colitis or Crohn's disease, or a healthy co-twin of an affected twin (not recorded which). The chain is assembled from TRBV7-2 and TRBJ2-5. The CDR3: CASSLSATETQYF.